The next 22 T cell receptor beta chains were all read from a single sample in a study of OX40 agonist ivuxolimab in advanced cancers. Assay used: immunoSEQ multiplex PCR; TCRdb lists only in-frame clones, some missing. The sample includes tens of thousands of clones, about 89% of them seen just once. The sequences come from CD4+ or CD8+ T cells sorted from blood, collected in a trial of the OX40 agonist ivuxolimab. These receptors all come from an adult with an advanced solid tumor such as melanoma, head and neck, liver or kidney cancer.

The chain combines TRBV2 with TRBJ1-1; 11 positions agree with TRBD1. The V gene end was trimmed by 6 bases and the J gene end by 10 bases; junction bases not matched to a gene: 4. The CDR3 sequence is 12 residues long. Germline lookup yields CDR1 SNHLY and CDR2 FYNNEI. The CDR3 reads CASSGTGGLAFF. CDR3 DNA sequence: TGTGCCAGCAGCGGGACAGGGGGATTAGCTTTCTTT.

The V call is TRBV5-4, the J call TRBJ1-2; D is unresolved. This CDR3 has 12 amino acids. The V end lost 3 bases, the J end lost 8 bases, and 11 bases lay between the germline ends. CDR1 SGHNT and CDR2 YYREEE come from the germline V gene (reference sequence). This CDR3 reads CASSSPVQGYTF. In DNA form, the CDR3 reads TGTGCCAGCAGCTCCCCGGTCCAGGGCTACACCTTC.

The chain recombines TRBV11-2 with TRBJ2-5, with 7 bases aligning to TRBD1. Germline V gene sequence: CDR1 SGHAT, CDR2 FQNNGV. This CDR3 is built from 14 residues. J gave up 5 bases and V 5 bases, and 8 bases lay outside the gene matches. CDR3 in amino acids: CASSPISTGETQYF. DNA of the CDR3: TGTGCCAGCAGCCCGATCTCGACAGGGGAGACCCAGTACTTC.

The chain carries TRBV18 and TRBJ1-2; D call uncertain. This CDR3 is built from 11 residues. Germline V gene data show CDR1 as KGHSH and CDR2 as LQKENI. V lost 2 bases and J lost 7, with 5 bases in between. The CDR3 nucleotides are TGTGCCAGCTCACCAGGGTTTGGCTACACCTTC. Translation gives CASSPGFGYTF.

The chain couples TRBV7-9 to TRBJ2-7; tentatively, D is TRBD2 (6 bases). Germline CDR1 reads SEHNR; CDR2 reads FQNEAQ (reference sequence). The germline V and J ends were trimmed by 3 bases and 1 base, with 13 bases remaining between them. The CDR3 loop spans 15 amino acids. The CDR3 sequence is CASSLGGSESYEQYF. The CDR3 region has the DNA TGTGCCAGCAGCTTGGGAGGAAGCGAGTCCTACGAGCAGTACTTC.

The chain uses TRBV5-4 and TRBJ2-7, with a tentative D call TRBD2 (5 bases). The V end lost 4 bases, the J end lost 2 bases, and 16 bases lay between the germline ends. Looked up from germline, CDR1 is SGHNT and CDR2 is YYREEE (reference sequence). This CDR3 has 15 residues. The CDR3 loop reads CASSPDYDKPYEQYF. CDR3 bases: TGTGCCAGCAGCCCTGACTATGACAAACCCTACGAGCAGTACTTC.

The chain has TRBV6-1 and TRBJ2-2; TRBD1 agrees at 7 bases. Germline CDR1 is MNHNS and CDR2 is SASEGT. This CDR3 has 14 amino acids. Trimming at V came to 5 bases and at J to 7 bases, leaving 7 bases not matched to a gene. CDR3 in amino acids: CASSIGQVGGELFF. CDR3 bases: TGTGCCAGCAGTATCGGACAGGTTGGCGGGGAGCTGTTTTTT.

This rearrangement joins TRBV7-2 to TRBJ2-1, with TRBD2 matching over 15 bases. CDR3 length: 18 residues. J gave up 7 bases and V 0 bases, and 7 bases lay outside the gene matches. In germline, CDR1 is SGHTA, CDR2 FQGNSA. The CDR3 nucleotides read TGTGCCAGCAGCTTAGCGTGGGGACTAGCGGGAGGAGGGAATGAGCAGTTCTTC. It yields the protein CASSLAWGLAGGGNEQFF. Using reference TRBV7-2 and TRBJ2-1 for the parts outside the CDR3, the full variable domain is GAGVSQSPSNKVTEKGKDVELRCDPISGHTALYWYRQSLGQGLEFLIYFQGNSAPDKSGLPSDRFSAERTGGSVSTLTIQRTQQEDSAVYLCASSLAWGLAGGGNEQFFGPGTRLTVL.

This clone appeared once. V is TRBV14 and J is TRBJ2-7, with 7 bases identical to TRBD1. J was trimmed by 3 bases and V by 3 bases; bases with no gene match: 11. Germline V gene lookup returns CDR1 SGHDN and CDR2 FVKESK. The CDR3 is 16 amino acids. DNA of the CDR3: TGTGCCAGCAGCCATAGCCGGGACAGCCGGATCTACGAGCAGTACTTC. It yields the protein CASSHSRDSRIYEQYF.

This chain connects TRBV14 to TRBJ1-4; D is unclear. Deletions cut 0 bases from V and 10 bases from J, with 15 bases between. This CDR3 region has 15 residues. From germline, CDR1 is SGHDN and CDR2 FVKESK. The CDR3 protein is CASSQDTVGVGKLFF. The CDR3 bases are TGTGCCAGCAGCCAAGATACAGTTGGGGTTGGAAAACTGTTTTTT.

The J gene is TRBJ1-2, the V gene TRBV28, with no clear D. CDR1 is MDHEN and CDR2 is SYDVKM in the germline V gene. The germline V and J ends were trimmed by 6 bases and 8 bases, with 19 bases remaining between them. CDR3 length: 14 residues. CDR3 in DNA: TGTGCCAGCAGCCAAAGGACCGGGTTGGGCGGCTACACCTTC. Its protein is CASSQRTGLGGYTF.

The V and J genes are TRBV4-1 and TRBJ2-2; 7 nucleotides line up with TRBD2. V was pared by 1 base and J by 3 bases, with 2 bases of the junction left unmatched. The CDR3 runs to 15 residues. Looked up from germline, CDR1 is MGHRA and CDR2 is YSYEKL. CDR3 in amino acids: CASSQGGGYTGELFF. As DNA, the CDR3 is TGCGCCAGCAGCCAAGGGGGAGGGTACACCGGGGAGCTGTTTTTT.

The V gene is TRBV11-3, the J gene TRBJ2-5; 8 bases are shared with TRBD2. The end of the DNA is better explained by TRBJ2-7, so the J call may be wrong. The CDR3 spans 14 residues. Germline values: CDR1 SGHNT, CDR2 YENEEA. The CDR3 DNA sequence: TGTGCCAGCAGCTTAGGTGGCGGGAGGCCCGAGCAGTACTTC. As protein: CASSLGGGRPEQYF.

J is TRBJ2-4 and V is TRBV30, with TRBD2 matching over 13 bases. Per the germline V gene, CDR1 is GTSNPN and CDR2 is SVGIG (reference sequence). CDR3 length equals 19 residues. With V trimmed by 5 bases and J by 0 bases, 13 bases remained unmatched. The CDR3 bases are TGTGCCTGGGGCCCCCGAGGACTAGCGGGAGTTCTAGCCAAAAACATTCAGTACTTC. This encodes CAWGPRGLAGVLAKNIQYF. Full variable domain (missing parts from reference TRBV30 and TRBJ2-4): SQTIHQWPATLVQPVGSPLSLECTVEGTSNPNLYWYRQAAGRGLQLLFYSVGIGQISSEVPQNLSASRPQDRQFILSSKKLLLSDSGFYLCAWGPRGLAGVLAKNIQYFGAGTRLSVL.

CDR3 amino acids: CASSPPLAGGDTQYF. The CDR3 nucleotides are TGTGCCAGCAGCCCACCACTAGCGGGAGGAGATACGCAGTATTTT. The chain carries TRBV7-9 and TRBJ2-3; TRBD2 matches 12 bases. Trimming took 5 bases from V and 5 from J; bases not matched to a gene: 5. The CDR3 loop spans 15 amino acids. Germline V gene sequence: CDR1 SEHNR, CDR2 FQNEAQ (reference sequence). Based on the CDR3 plus reference TRBV7-9 and TRBJ2-3, the full variable domain is DTGVSQNPRHKITKRGQNVTFRCDPISEHNRLYWYRQTLGQGPEFLTYFQNEAQLEKSRLLSDRFSAERPKGSFSTLEIQRTEQGDSAMYLCASSPPLAGGDTQYFGPGTRLTVL.

Of note for this clone: One end of the junction does not line up with germline, which may come from a read error. The chain combines TRBV7-7 with TRBJ1-4; 8 bases match TRBD1. The CDR3 covers 16 residues. CDR1 and CDR2 (germline): SSHAT, FNYEAQ (reference sequence). CDR3 in amino acids: CASSPTRQGKTEKLFF. The CDR3, as DNA: TGTGCTAGCAGCCCAACCCGACAGGGGAAAACTGAAAAACTGTTTTTT.

J is TRBJ1-5 and V is TRBV19; D unclear. V shed 0 bases and J shed 6 bases, with 6 bases lying between them. Germline CDR1 and CDR2: LNHDA and SQIVND (reference sequence). The CDR3 has 13 amino acids. The CDR3 nucleotides are TGTGCCAGTAGTATAGAGGGTGGTCAGCCCCAGCATTTT. It encodes CASSIEGGQPQHF.

The rearrangement uses TRBV5-6 and TRBJ1-1; TRBD1 might be the D (5 bases). CDR3 length: 17 residues. Germline values: CDR1 SGHDT, CDR2 YYEEEE. The V and J ends lost 0 bases and 0 bases respectively, with 15 bases between them. CDR3 DNA sequence: TGTGCCAGCAGCTTGGTTGGGGCCACTTCAATGAACACTGAAGCTTTCTTT. It encodes CASSLVGATSMNTEAFF.

This chain joins TRBV10-2 and TRBJ2-3, with TRBD2 matching 7 bases. This CDR3 is 14 amino acids long. Germline V gene data show CDR1 as WSHSY and CDR2 as SAAADI. J gave up 5 bases and V 0 bases, and 2 bases lay outside the gene matches. Here the CDR3 DNA reads TGCGCCAGCAGTGAGTCGTGGGGGGGAGATACGCAGTATTTT. Amino acids: CASSESWGGDTQYF.

V usage is TRBV6-1 and J usage is TRBJ1-5, with 10 bases lining up with TRBD1. Germline assignment: CDR1 MNHNS and CDR2 SASEGT. CDR3 length: 14 residues. Trimming cost V 6 bases and J 7 bases; bases outside gene matches: 6. The CDR3 is CASSNGQGGQPQHF. The CDR3 DNA follows: TGTGCCAGCAGCAATGGACAGGGGGGGCAGCCCCAGCATTTT.

In nucleotides, the CDR3 is TGTGCCAGCAGCGTTAGGACAGGGACAGATACGCAGTATTTT. This encodes CASSVRTGTDTQYF. The chain couples TRBV9 to TRBJ2-3; TRBD1 matches at 8 bases. The junction had 2 bases not matched to a gene; V was cut back by 2 bases and J by 3 bases. Germline V gene lookup returns CDR1 SGDLS and CDR2 YYNGEE. The CDR3 loop spans 14 amino acids.

The rearrangement uses TRBV6-1 and TRBJ2-7; 7 bases are a match to TRBD1. Germline V CDR1 and CDR2: MNHNS, SASEGT. This CDR3 has 15 residues. Trimming removed 10 bases from V and 3 bases from J; junction bases left unmatched: 15. The CDR3: CATQFRTGSFYEQYF. CDR3 DNA sequence: TGTGCCACCCAATTCAGGACAGGTTCTTTCTACGAGCAGTACTTC.